This T cell receptor beta chain derives from a study of OX40 agonist ivuxolimab in advanced cancers. Study conclusions and caveats: Low normalized T-cell clonal expansion was also seen in some nonresponders.

CDR3 length: 13 amino acids. From germline, CDR1 is SQVTM and CDR2 ANQGSEA. J lost 6 bases, V lost 7 bases, and 6 bases had no gene match. A single count supports this clone. Its matching antigen is unknown. TCRdb's table, derived via immunoSEQ multiplex PCR, lists solely in-frame clones and lacks some. The data hold roughly 20,000 clones, with approximately 85% observed a single time. The TCR comes from an adult with an advanced solid tumor such as melanoma, head and neck, liver or kidney cancer. Sequenced material: CD4+ or CD8+ T cells sorted from blood, taken in a trial of the OX40 agonist ivuxolimab. The chain is built from TRBV29-1 and TRBJ2-1; 10 positions match TRBD1. The CDR3 region is CSARTGGGNEQFF. The DNA for the CDR3 is TGCAGCGCTAGGACAGGGGGGGGCAATGAGCAGTTCTTC.